This T cell receptor (beta chain) is drawn from a study of liver allograft versus peripheral blood T cells. Whole-study context: Recipients' peripheral blood supplied the T cell receptor repertoires against which those in transplanted livers were compared. Overall study results and limits: Liver allograft T cell receptor repertoires were reported to differ from peripheral blood repertoires.

TCRdb called the reads again in MiXCR, with one record for every CDR3 protein. The repertoire holds 5,700 or so distinct CDR3 sequences, approximately 15% seen once, with 8% to 13% in the top ten. Many counts were recorded for this clonotype. Its specificity is not known. CDR3 length: 13 residues. With V trimmed by 6 bases and J by 5 bases, 1 base remained unmatched. Germline CDR1 MNHNY, CDR2 SVGAGI (reference sequence). The chain carries TRBV6-6 and TRBJ2-2; 9 nucleotides match TRBD2. This sequence originates from a human patient who had a liver transplant. Some T cells may originate from the graft donor. CDR3 nucleotides: TGTGCCAGCAGGGCGGGGGGGACCGGGGAGCTGTTTTTT. Translating gives CASRAGGTGELFF.